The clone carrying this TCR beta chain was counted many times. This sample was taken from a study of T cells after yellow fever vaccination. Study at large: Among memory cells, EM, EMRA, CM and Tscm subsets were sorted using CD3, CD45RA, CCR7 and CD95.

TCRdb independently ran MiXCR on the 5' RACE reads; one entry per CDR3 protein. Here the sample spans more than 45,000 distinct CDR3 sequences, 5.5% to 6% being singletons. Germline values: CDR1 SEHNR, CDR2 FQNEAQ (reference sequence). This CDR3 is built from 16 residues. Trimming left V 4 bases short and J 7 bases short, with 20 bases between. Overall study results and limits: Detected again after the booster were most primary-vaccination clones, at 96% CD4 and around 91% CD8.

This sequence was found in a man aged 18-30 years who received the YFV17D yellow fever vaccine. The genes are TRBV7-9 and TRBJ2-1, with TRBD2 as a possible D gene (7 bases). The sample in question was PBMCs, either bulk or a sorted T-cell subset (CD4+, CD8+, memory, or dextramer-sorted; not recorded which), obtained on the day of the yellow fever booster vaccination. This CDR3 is CASSSRGGLGVNEQFF. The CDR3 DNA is TGTGCCAGCAGCTCGAGGGGGGGCCTCGGAGTTAATGAGCAGTTCTTC.